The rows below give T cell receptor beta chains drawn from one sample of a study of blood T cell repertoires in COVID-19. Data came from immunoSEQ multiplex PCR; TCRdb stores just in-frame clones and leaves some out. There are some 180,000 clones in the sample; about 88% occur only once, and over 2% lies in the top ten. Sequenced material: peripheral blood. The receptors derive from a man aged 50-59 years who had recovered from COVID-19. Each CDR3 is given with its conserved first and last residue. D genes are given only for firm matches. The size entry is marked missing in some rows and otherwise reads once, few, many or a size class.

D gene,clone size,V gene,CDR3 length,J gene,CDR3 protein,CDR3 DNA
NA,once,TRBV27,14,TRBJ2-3,CASSSRSSTDTQYF,TGTGCCAGCAGTTCTAGGTCTAGCACAGATACGCAGTATTTT
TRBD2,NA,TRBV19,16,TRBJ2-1,CASSGLAGVIRNEQFF,TGTGCCAGTAGCGGACTAGCGGGAGTTATACGGAATGAGCAGTTCTTC
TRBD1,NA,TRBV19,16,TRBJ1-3,CATLAGTGVKWNTIYF,TGTGCCACCTTGGCCGGGACAGGAGTCAAATGGAACACCATATATTTT
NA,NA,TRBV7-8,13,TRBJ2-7,CASSLREAYEQYF,TGTGCCAGCAGCTTGAGGGAGGCCTACGAGCAGTACTTC
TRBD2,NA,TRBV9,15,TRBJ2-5,CASSVAPSGRETQYF,TGTGCCAGCAGCGTAGCCCCGAGCGGGAGAGAGACCCAGTACTTC
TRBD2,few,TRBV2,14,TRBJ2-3,CASRTSGYTDTQYF,TGTGCCAGCAGGACTAGCGGTTACACAGATACGCAGTATTTT
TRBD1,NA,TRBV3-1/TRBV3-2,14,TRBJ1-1,CASSQQGARTEAFF,TGTGCCAGCAGCCAACAGGGGGCGCGAACTGAAGCTTTCTTT
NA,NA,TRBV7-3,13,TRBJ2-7,CASSPDPPGEQYF,TGTGCCAGCAGCCCGGACCCTCCGGGGGAGCAGTACTTC
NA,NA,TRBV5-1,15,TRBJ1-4,CASSLAPQVDEKLFF,TGCGCCAGCAGCTTGGCCCCACAGGTCGATGAAAAACTGTTTTTT
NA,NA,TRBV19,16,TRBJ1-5,CASKTGSRGNFQPQHF,TGTGCCAGTAAAACGGGGTCCAGGGGAAATTTTCAGCCCCAGCATTTT
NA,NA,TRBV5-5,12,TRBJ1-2,CASSFQGYGYTF,TGTGCCAGCAGCTTCCAGGGTTATGGCTACACCTTC
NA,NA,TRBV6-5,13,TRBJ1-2,CASRVDGKYGYTF,TGTGCCAGCAGGGTCGACGGGAAATATGGCTACACCTTC
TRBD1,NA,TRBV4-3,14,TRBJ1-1,CASSLTGGGTEAFF,TGCGCCAGCAGCCTAACAGGGGGTGGCACTGAAGCTTTCTTT
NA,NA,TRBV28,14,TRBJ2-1,CASSTVRKGNEQFF,TGTGCCAGCTCCACGGTCCGAAAGGGGAATGAGCAGTTCTTC
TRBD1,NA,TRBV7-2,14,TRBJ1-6,CASSHGTVNSPLHF,TGTGCCAGCAGCCACGGGACAGTTAATTCACCCCTCCACTTT
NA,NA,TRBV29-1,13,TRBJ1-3,CSGAGATGNTIYF,TGCAGCGGAGCAGGGGCTACTGGAAACACCATATATTTT
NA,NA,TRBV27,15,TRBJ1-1,CASSGRTPGDTEAFF,TGTGCCAGCAGTGGGCGGACACCTGGGGACACTGAAGCTTTCTTT
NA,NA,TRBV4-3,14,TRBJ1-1,CASSLRPGDTEAFF,TGCGCCAGCAGCTTACGACCCGGGGACACTGAAGCTTTCTTT
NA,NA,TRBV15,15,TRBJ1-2,CATRAGQDTNYGYTF,TGTGCCACCAGAGCAGGGCAGGATACGAATTATGGCTACACCTTC
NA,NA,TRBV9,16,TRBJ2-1,CASSVGGRDFDNEQFF,TGTGCCAGCAGCGTAGGTGGGCGGGACTTCGACAATGAGCAGTTCTTC
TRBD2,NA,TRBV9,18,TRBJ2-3,CASSALQTSGASTDTQYF,TGTGCCAGCAGCGCCCTCCAGACTAGCGGTGCTAGCACAGATACGCAGTATTTT
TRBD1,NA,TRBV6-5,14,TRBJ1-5,CASSSLDRVEPQHF,TGTGCCAGCAGTTCACTGGACAGGGTAGAACCCCAGCATTTT
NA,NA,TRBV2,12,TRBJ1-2,CASSATNYGYTF,TGTGCCAGCAGTGCTACTAACTATGGCTACACCTTC
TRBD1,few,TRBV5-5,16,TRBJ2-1,CASTLSGTVLYNEQFF,TGTGCCAGCACCCTATCCGGGACAGTTCTCTACAATGAGCAGTTCTTC
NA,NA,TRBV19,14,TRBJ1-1,CASSTGSRGTEAFF,TGTGCCAGTAGCACCGGGTCAAGGGGGACTGAAGCTTTCTTT
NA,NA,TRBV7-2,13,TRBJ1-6,CASSREFNSPLHF,TGTGCCAGCAGCCGGGAGTTCAATTCACCCCTCCACTTT
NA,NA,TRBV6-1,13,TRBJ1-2,CASSEARNAGYTF,TGTGCCAGCAGTGAAGCTAGAAACGCCGGCTACACCTTC